This T cell receptor beta chain was recovered during a study of technical replicates of blood from a handful of donors. Germline V gives CDR1 MGHRA, CDR2 YSYEKL. The V gene end was trimmed by 3 bases and the J gene end by 3 bases; junction bases not matched to a gene: 7. CDR3 length: 15 residues. Clones were sequenced by immunoSEQ multiplex PCR, and TCRdb holds only the in-frame ones, with some missing. The table records approximately 78,000 clones, around 95% of them present only once. This TCR was recovered from a human donor in good health. The chain is built from TRBV4-1 and TRBJ1-2; TRBD1 matches 7 bases. Material: T cells isolated from PBMCs. The CDR3 protein is CASSQEQGQDYGYTF. The CDR3 DNA sequence: TGCGCCAGCAGCCAGGAACAGGGGCAAGACTATGGCTACACCTTC.